The 30 T cell receptor beta chains presented below share a single source sample, sequenced in a study of T cell responses to AZD1222 COVID-19 vaccine. Produced via immunoSEQ multiplex PCR; TCRdb's table is partial and in-frame only. The sample consists of 120,000 to 150,000 clones, 80% to 95% of them appearing once. The sample in question was peripheral blood, obtained 28 days after the second AZD1222 dose. These TCRs come from an adult who received the AZD1222 COVID-19 vaccine.

The CDR3 bases are TGCGCCAGCAGCCAGGGGTCTGGGGACTATGGCTACACCTTC. Its protein is CASSQGSGDYGYTF. This sequence joins TRBV4-1 and TRBJ1-2; no definite D call. V dropped 3 bases and J dropped 3 bases, with 11 bases sitting between them. Germline CDR1 MGHRA, CDR2 YSYEKL. The CDR3 loop spans 14 amino acids.

The chain uses TRBV19 and TRBJ1-5; the D is unclear. Germline assignment: CDR1 LNHDA and CDR2 SQIVND (reference sequence). The CDR3 is 14 residues long. V lost 1 base to trimming and J lost 5 bases, with 9 bases between them. The CDR3 here is CASSIGNMYQPQHF. In DNA, the CDR3 is TGTGCCAGTAGTATAGGGAACATGTATCAGCCCCAGCATTTT.

The V gene is TRBV2, the J gene TRBJ2-1; perhaps D is TRBD1 or TRBD2 (5 bases each). CDR1 is SNHLY and CDR2 is FYNNEI in the germline V gene. The CDR3 sequence is 14 residues long. The V and J ends lost 11 bases and 5 bases respectively, with 19 bases between them. Here the CDR3 reads CAGNAGANHNEQFF. The CDR3 coding sequence is TGTGCCGGTAATGCCGGGGCAAACCACAATGAGCAGTTCTTC.

This rearrangement joins TRBV14 to TRBJ2-7; D is possibly TRBD1 (5 bases). V was cut by 3 bases and J by 1 base, with 10 bases left in between. This CDR3 is built from 14 residues. CDR1 is SGHDN and CDR2 is FVKESK in the germline V gene. The CDR3: CASSQVTVSYEQYF. In DNA, the CDR3 is TGTGCCAGCAGCCAGGTGACAGTTTCCTACGAGCAGTACTTC.

This sequence joins TRBV7-8 and TRBJ1-6, with 8 bases that match TRBD1. The germline V gene has CDR1 SGHVS and CDR2 FQNEAQ. The CDR3 spans 15 residues. Trimming at V came to 2 bases and at J to 7 bases, leaving 4 bases not matched to a gene. The CDR3 nucleotides are TGTGCCAGCAGCTTACGACAGGGGCAAAATTCACCCCTCCACTTT. It is translated as CASSLRQGQNSPLHF.

This CDR3 is CASTGPLNTEAFF. The CDR3 DNA reads as TGCGCCAGCACCGGACCGCTGAACACTGAAGCTTTCTTT. The chain links TRBV10-2 to TRBJ1-1; the D is unclear. Germline-derived CDR1 and CDR2 are WSHSY and SAAADI. Trimming pared 7 bases from V and 0 bases from J, leaving 9 bases between. This CDR3 spans 13 amino acids.

This chain joins TRBV13 and TRBJ2-7, with no clear D. The germline gives CDR1 PRHDT, CDR2 FYEKMQ (reference sequence). The CDR3 spans 15 residues. Trimming took 2 bases from V and 5 from J, leaving 16 bases between them. CDR3 coding DNA: TGTGCCAGCAGCTTATTTTCGGGTTCGCACCACGAGCAGTACTTC. Amino acid sequence: CASSLFSGSHHEQYF.

V gene TRBV3-1 (or the pseudogene TRBV3-2) combines with J gene TRBJ1-5, with 7 bases aligning to TRBD1. The CDR3 loop spans 15 amino acids. Germline V lookup: CDR1 LGHDT, CDR2 YNNKEL (reference sequence). V was clipped by 2 bases and J by 4 bases; unmatched bases: 5. CDR3 sequence reads: CASSQSTGRNQPQHF. The CDR3 nucleotides are TGTGCCAGCAGCCAATCGACAGGGCGGAATCAGCCCCAGCATTTT.

The chain combines TRBV28 with TRBJ2-3; TRBD2 matches 9 bases. The CDR3 runs 16 residues. The junction had 6 bases not matched to a gene; V was cut back by 3 bases and J by 2 bases. Germline V gives CDR1 MDHEN, CDR2 SYDVKM. The CDR3 here is CASSFPREGYTDTQYF. Here the CDR3 DNA reads TGTGCCAGCAGTTTCCCGCGGGAGGGCTACACAGATACGCAGTATTTT. The whole variable domain, filled in from reference TRBV28 and TRBJ2-3, reads DVKVTQSSRYLVKRTGEKVFLECVQDMDHENMFWYRQDPGLGLRLIYFSYDVKMKEKGDIPEGYSVSREKKERFSLILESASTNQTSMYLCASSFPREGYTDTQYFGPGTRLTVL.

Remarks on this clone: At the DNA level, this CDR3 is encoded by other sequences in the same sample as well. The chain combines TRBV5-1 with TRBJ1-1; D is undetermined. The CDR3 has 13 amino acids. Trimming pared 0 bases from V and 1 base from J, leaving 4 bases between. Germline CDR1 is SGHRS and CDR2 is YFSETQ. This CDR3 is CASSLARNTEAFF. The CDR3 DNA reads TGCGCCAGCAGCTTGGCCAGGAACACTGAAGCTTTCTTT.

This rearrangement joins TRBV6-2 or TRBV6-3 to TRBJ2-6, with D possibly being TRBD1 (6 bases). This CDR3 spans 14 amino acids. CDR1 MNHEY and CDR2 SVGEGT come from the germline V gene. Trimming took off 5 bases at V and 3 bases at J, with 8 bases between the two ends. CDR3 DNA: TGTGCCAGCAGTGCGGACAGTGGGGCCAACGTCCTGACTTTC. Translated: CASSADSGANVLTF.

This rearrangement joins TRBV5-4 to TRBJ1-3; no reliable D call. Germline values: CDR1 SGHNT, CDR2 YYREEE (reference sequence). The CDR3 runs 13 residues. V was trimmed by 7 bases and J by 3 bases, leaving 11 bases between them. The CDR3 DNA reads as TGTGCCAGCTCGGAGGGAGGTGGAAACACCATATATTTT. Translation: CASSEGGGNTIYF.

CDR3 coding DNA: TGTGCCAGCACCGAACTAGCGGGGGGAGGGGAGCTGTTTTTT. Its translation is CASTELAGGGELFF. J is TRBJ2-2 and V is TRBV6-5; TRBD2 aligns across 12 bases. The ends lost 7 bases at V and 8 bases at J; junction bases unmatched: 5. The germline CDR1 and CDR2 sequences are MNHEY and SVGAGI. There are 14 residues in the CDR3.

This chain connects TRBV12-3 or TRBV12-4 to TRBJ2-7; no firm D call. Trimming shortened V by 2 bases and J by 6 bases, and 11 bases separated the two germline ends. The CDR3 contains 13 residues. This chain's CDR3 is CASSLIRVGEQYF. CDR3 in DNA: TGTGCCAGCAGTTTAATCCGGGTCGGCGAGCAGTACTTC.

The count of this clone is one. The chain carries TRBV12-3 or TRBV12-4 and TRBJ1-2; a possible D gene is TRBD1 (5 bases). The CDR3 consists of 12 residues. V was pared by 7 bases and J by 6 bases, with 12 bases between. The CDR3 loop reads CASTSGRHGYTF. The CDR3 DNA reads as TGTGCCAGCACCTCGGGACGGCATGGCTACACCTTC.

The chain couples TRBV5-4 to TRBJ2-1, with TRBD1 matching 11 bases. The CDR3 is made up of 16 amino acids. J was trimmed by 2 bases and V by 3 bases; bases with no gene match: 4. Looked up from germline, CDR1 is SGHNT and CDR2 is YYREEE (reference sequence). The CDR3 DNA reads TGTGCCAGCAGCTCGATGGACAGGGGGCCCTACAATGAGCAGTTCTTC. It encodes CASSSMDRGPYNEQFF.

V and J are TRBV29-1 and TRBJ2-7; weak D call: TRBD1 (7 bases). Per germline, CDR1 SQVTM and CDR2 ANQGSEA. This CDR3 contains 14 residues. V dropped 3 bases and J dropped 2 bases, with 14 bases sitting between them. CDR3 bases: TGCAGCGTTGAGGAGGGGGCGCCCGCCTACGAGCAGTACTTC. Its protein is CSVEEGAPAYEQYF.

The chain couples TRBV4-1 to TRBJ2-1, with TRBD2 as a possible D gene (6 bases). CDR1 is MGHRA and CDR2 is YSYEKL in the germline V gene. V dropped 4 bases and J dropped 6 bases, with 16 bases sitting between them. This CDR3 is 15 amino acids long. CDR3 residues: CASSLFALGGNEQFF. The CDR3, as DNA: TGCGCCAGCAGCCTGTTCGCGTTGGGGGGCAATGAGCAGTTCTTC.

The chain uses TRBV9 and TRBJ1-2; D call uncertain. CDR1 and CDR2 from the germline V gene are SGDLS and YYNGEE. Trimming left V 0 bases short and J 5 bases short, with 14 bases between. The CDR3 spans 15 residues. CDR3 protein: CASSVGRQDVYGYTF. DNA of the CDR3: TGTGCCAGCAGCGTAGGACGGCAGGATGTATATGGCTACACCTTC.

A note on this clone: This CDR3 is also generated by other DNA sequences in the sample. The V gene is TRBV7-2, the J gene TRBJ2-1; 10 nucleotides match TRBD2. CDR3 length equals 15 residues. In germline, CDR1 is SGHTA, CDR2 FQGNSA. Germline trimming cut 2 bases from V and 3 bases from J; bases unmatched to any gene: 1. The chain's CDR3 is CASSLLAGDYNEQFF. Written as DNA, the CDR3 is TGTGCCAGCAGCTTACTAGCGGGAGACTACAATGAGCAGTTCTTC.

The V gene is TRBV3-1 (or the pseudogene TRBV3-2), the J gene TRBJ2-3, with 9 bases matching TRBD2. Germline V CDR1 and CDR2: LGHDT, YNNKEL (reference sequence). The CDR3 has 16 amino acids. Trimming at V came to 4 bases and at J to 11 bases, leaving 16 bases not matched to a gene. The DNA of the CDR3 is TGTGCCAGCAGCCTCATAGCGGGAGCACAACCCCCCCGGCAGTATTTT. This encodes CASSLIAGAQPPRQYF.

The chain recombines TRBV5-5 with TRBJ2-2; no definite D call. Looked up from germline, CDR1 is SGHKS and CDR2 is YYEKEE (reference sequence). V lost 4 bases to trimming and J lost 4 bases, with 11 bases between them. The CDR3 has 14 residues. CDR3 nucleotides: TGTGCCAGCAGCCATTATCAGACCACCGGGGAGCTGTTTTTT. Translated: CASSHYQTTGELFF.

This chain uses TRBV4-1 with TRBJ1-4; 10 bases fit TRBD1. Trimming at V came to 1 base and at J to 2 bases, leaving 7 bases not matched to a gene. This CDR3 region has 18 residues. Germline-derived CDR1 and CDR2 are MGHRA and YSYEKL. CDR3 loop: CASSQVEGQGRTNEKLFF. The CDR3 DNA follows: TGCGCCAGCAGCCAAGTAGAGGGACAGGGGCGGACTAATGAAAAACTGTTTTTT.

The J gene is TRBJ2-3, the V gene TRBV7-2; tentative D call: TRBD2 (5 bases). Germline CDR1 and CDR2: SGHTA and FQGNSA. The CDR3 consists of 13 residues. Trimming removed 7 bases from V and 6 bases from J, with 14 bases in between. The CDR3, as DNA: TGTGCCAGCACCCGAGGGCTTCGGGATACGCAGTATTTT. Protein product: CASTRGLRDTQYF.

This sequence joins TRBV2 and TRBJ1-1; the D gene is possibly TRBD1 (5 bases). CDR3 length: 13 residues. CDR1 is SNHLY and CDR2 is FYNNEI in the germline V gene. The V and J ends lost 8 bases and 0 bases respectively, with 10 bases between them. This chain's CDR3 is CASLGEMNTEAFF. CDR3 sequence (DNA): TGTGCCAGCCTAGGGGAGATGAACACTGAAGCTTTCTTT.

The chain couples TRBV2 to TRBJ1-2; TRBD1 might be the D (5 bases). Germline V lookup: CDR1 SNHLY, CDR2 FYNNEI. The germline V and J ends were trimmed by 5 bases and 2 bases, with 18 bases remaining between them. The CDR3 extends over 16 amino acids. CDR3 nucleotide sequence: TGTGCCAGCAGTTCAGAGGCGACAGTGCTAAACTATGGCTACACCTTC. This gives the protein CASSSEATVLNYGYTF.

The rearrangement links TRBV5-1 to TRBJ2-3; D not resolved. Trimming cost V 0 bases and J 6 bases, with 8 bases left between them. Germline V gives CDR1 SGHRS, CDR2 YFSETQ. This CDR3 is 13 amino acids long. CDR3 amino acids: CASSLAGADTQYF. In DNA form, the CDR3 reads TGCGCCAGCAGCTTGGCCGGCGCTGATACGCAGTATTTT.

The chain joins TRBV2 to TRBJ2-3; D perhaps matches TRBD1 (6 bases). The V gene lost 6 bases and the J gene lost 2 bases, with 12 bases spanning the gap. The CDR3 runs 14 residues. Germline CDR1 reads SNHLY; CDR2 reads FYNNEI. The CDR3 is CASSPGVSTDTQYF. CDR3 DNA sequence: TGTGCCAGCAGCCCAGGGGTTTCCACAGATACGCAGTATTTT.

CDR3 region: CASSFTGPPLSEQFF. The CDR3 coding sequence is TGCGCCAGCAGCTTCACCGGGCCACCTCTTTCTGAGCAGTTCTTC. V usage is TRBV5-1 and J usage is TRBJ2-1, with no clear D. Germline V CDR1 and CDR2: SGHRS, YFSETQ. The CDR3 spans 15 residues. Trimming removed 2 bases at V and 9 bases at J, with 18 bases between.

This rearrangement joins TRBV28 to TRBJ2-7; the D is unclear. This CDR3 has 11 amino acids. The germline gives CDR1 MDHEN, CDR2 SYDVKM. V lost 6 bases and J lost 4, with 7 bases in between. CDR3: CASSIGYEQYF. The DNA for the CDR3 is TGTGCCAGCAGCATAGGTTACGAGCAGTACTTC.